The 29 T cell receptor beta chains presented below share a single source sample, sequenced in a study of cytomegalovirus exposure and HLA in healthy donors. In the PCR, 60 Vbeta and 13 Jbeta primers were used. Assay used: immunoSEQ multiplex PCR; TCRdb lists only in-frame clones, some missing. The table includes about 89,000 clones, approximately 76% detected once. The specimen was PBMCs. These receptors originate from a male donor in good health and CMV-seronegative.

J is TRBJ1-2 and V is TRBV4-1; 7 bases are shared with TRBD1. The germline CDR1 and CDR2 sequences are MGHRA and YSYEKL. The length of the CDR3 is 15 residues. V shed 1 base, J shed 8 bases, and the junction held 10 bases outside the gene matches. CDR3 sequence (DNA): TGCGCCAGCAGCCAAGGAACAGGGGTCGAGCGCGGCTACACCTTC. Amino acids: CASSQGTGVERGYTF.

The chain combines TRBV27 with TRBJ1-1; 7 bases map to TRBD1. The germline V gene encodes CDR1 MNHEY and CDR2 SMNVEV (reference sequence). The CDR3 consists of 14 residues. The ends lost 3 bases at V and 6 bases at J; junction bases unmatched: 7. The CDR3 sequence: CASSFMTGSAEAFF. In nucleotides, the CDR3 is TGTGCCAGCAGTTTTATGACAGGGTCAGCTGAAGCTTTCTTT.

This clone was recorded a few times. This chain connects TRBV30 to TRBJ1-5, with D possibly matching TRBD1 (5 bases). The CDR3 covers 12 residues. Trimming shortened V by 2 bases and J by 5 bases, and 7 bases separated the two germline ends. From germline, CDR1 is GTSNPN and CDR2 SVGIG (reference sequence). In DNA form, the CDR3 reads TGTGCCTGGAGTTGGGGGGATCAGCCCCAGCATTTT. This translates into CAWSWGDQPQHF.

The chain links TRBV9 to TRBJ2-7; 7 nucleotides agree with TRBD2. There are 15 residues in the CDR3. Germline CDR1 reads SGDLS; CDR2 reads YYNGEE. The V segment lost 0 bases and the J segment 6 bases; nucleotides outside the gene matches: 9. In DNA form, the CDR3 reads TGTGCCAGCAGCGTAGCTACCGCGGGGAGGGTCGAGCAGTACTTC. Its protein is CASSVATAGRVEQYF.

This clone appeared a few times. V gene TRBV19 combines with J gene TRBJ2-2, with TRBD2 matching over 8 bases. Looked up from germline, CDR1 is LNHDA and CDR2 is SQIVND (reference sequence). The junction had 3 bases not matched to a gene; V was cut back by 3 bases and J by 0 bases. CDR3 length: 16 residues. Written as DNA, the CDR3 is TGTGCCAGTAGTATCCAAGCGGGAGCGAACACCGGGGAGCTGTTTTTT. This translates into CASSIQAGANTGELFF.

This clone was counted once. CDR3: CASSQDRGGATLQETQYF. For the CDR3, the DNA is TGCGCCAGCAGCCAAGATCGGGGAGGGGCGACACTACAAGAGACCCAGTACTTC. This rearrangement joins TRBV4-1 to TRBJ2-5; 7 bases line up with TRBD2. The CDR3 covers 18 residues. The germline V gene encodes CDR1 MGHRA and CDR2 YSYEKL. The V segment lost 0 bases and the J segment 2 bases; nucleotides outside the gene matches: 12.

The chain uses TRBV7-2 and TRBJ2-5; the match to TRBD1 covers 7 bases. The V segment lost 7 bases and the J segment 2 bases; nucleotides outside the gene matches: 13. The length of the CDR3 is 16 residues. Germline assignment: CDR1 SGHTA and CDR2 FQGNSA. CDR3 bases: TGTGCCAGCACCCTCCAAGGGGGCAGGGGGCAAGAGACCCAGTACTTC. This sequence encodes CASTLQGGRGQETQYF.

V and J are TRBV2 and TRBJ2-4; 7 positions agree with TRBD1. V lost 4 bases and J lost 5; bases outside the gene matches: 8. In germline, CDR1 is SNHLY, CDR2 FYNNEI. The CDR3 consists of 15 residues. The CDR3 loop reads CASSGQGRSENIQYF. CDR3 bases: TGTGCCAGCAGTGGACAGGGAAGGTCCGAAAACATTCAGTACTTC.

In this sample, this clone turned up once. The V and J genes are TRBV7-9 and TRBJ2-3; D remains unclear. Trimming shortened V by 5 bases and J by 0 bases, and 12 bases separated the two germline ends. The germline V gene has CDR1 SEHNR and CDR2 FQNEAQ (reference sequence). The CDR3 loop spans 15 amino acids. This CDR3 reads CASSRPAVSTDTQYF. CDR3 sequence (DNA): TGTGCCAGCAGCCGACCGGCGGTAAGCACAGATACGCAGTATTTT.

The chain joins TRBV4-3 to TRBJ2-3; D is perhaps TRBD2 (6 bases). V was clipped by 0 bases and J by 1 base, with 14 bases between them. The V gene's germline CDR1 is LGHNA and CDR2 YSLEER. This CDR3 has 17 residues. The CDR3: CASSQDRSGLGTDTQYF. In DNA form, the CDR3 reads TGCGCCAGCAGCCAAGATCGAAGCGGGCTGGGCACAGATACGCAGTATTTT.

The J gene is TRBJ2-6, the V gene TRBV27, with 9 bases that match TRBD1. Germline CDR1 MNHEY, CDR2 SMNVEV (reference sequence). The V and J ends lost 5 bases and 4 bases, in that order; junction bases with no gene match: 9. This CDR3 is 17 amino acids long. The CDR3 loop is CASSRPGTGNGANVLTF. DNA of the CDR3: TGTGCCAGCAGTCGTCCCGGGACAGGGAACGGGGCCAACGTCCTGACTTTC.

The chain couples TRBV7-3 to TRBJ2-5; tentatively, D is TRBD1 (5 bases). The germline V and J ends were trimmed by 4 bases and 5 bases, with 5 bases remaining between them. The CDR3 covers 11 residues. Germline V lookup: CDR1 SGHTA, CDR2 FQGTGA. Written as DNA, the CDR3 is TGTGCCAGCAGCTCAGGGGAGACCCAGTACTTC. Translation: CASSSGETQYF. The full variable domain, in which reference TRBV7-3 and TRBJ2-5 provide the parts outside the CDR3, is GAGVSQTPSNKVTEKGKYVELRCDPISGHTALYWYRQSLGQGPEFLIYFQGTGAADDSGLPNDRFFAVRPEGSVSTLKIQRTERGDSAVYLCASSSGETQYFGPGTRLLVL.

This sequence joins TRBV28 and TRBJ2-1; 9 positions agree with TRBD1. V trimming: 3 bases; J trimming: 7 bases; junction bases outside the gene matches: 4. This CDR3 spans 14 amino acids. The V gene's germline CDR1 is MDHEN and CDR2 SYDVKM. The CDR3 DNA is TGTGCCAGCAGTTTCCGGACAGGGGAGAATGAGCAGTTCTTC. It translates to CASSFRTGENEQFF.

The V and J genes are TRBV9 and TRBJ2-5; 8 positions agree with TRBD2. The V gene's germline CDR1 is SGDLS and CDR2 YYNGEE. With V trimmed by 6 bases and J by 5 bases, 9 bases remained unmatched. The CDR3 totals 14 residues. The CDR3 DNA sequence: TGTGCCAGCACTAGCGGGTCAGGAGGGGAGACCCAGTACTTC. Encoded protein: CASTSGSGGETQYF.

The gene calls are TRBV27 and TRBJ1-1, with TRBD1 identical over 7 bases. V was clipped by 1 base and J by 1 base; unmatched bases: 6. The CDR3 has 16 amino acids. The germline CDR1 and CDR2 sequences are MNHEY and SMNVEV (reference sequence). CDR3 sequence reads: CASSLFPDRANTEAFF. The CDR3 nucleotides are TGTGCCAGCAGTTTATTCCCAGACAGGGCGAACACTGAAGCTTTCTTT.

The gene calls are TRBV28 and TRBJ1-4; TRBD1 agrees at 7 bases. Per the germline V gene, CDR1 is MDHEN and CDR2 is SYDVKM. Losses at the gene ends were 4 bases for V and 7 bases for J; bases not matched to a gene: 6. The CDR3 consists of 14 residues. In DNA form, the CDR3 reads TGTGCCAGCAGTTGGGGACAGAGGGGTGAAAAACTGTTTTTT. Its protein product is CASSWGQRGEKLFF. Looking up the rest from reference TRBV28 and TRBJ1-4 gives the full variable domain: DVKVTQSSRYLVKRTGEKVFLECVQDMDHENMFWYRQDPGLGLRLIYFSYDVKMKEKGDIPEGYSVSREKKERFSLILESASTNQTSMYLCASSWGQRGEKLFFGSGTQLSVL.

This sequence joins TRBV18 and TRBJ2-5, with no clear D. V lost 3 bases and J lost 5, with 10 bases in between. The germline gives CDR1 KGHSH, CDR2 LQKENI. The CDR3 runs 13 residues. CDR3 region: CASSPNLQETQYF. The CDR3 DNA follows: TGTGCCAGCTCACCTAACCTACAGGAGACCCAGTACTTC.

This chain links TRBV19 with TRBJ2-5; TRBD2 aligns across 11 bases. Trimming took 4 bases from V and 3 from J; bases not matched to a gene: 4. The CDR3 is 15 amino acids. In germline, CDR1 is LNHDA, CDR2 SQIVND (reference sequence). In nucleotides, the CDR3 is TGTGCCAGTAGTAAGCCGGGACTAGCGGAAGAGACCCAGTACTTC. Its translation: CASSKPGLAEETQYF.

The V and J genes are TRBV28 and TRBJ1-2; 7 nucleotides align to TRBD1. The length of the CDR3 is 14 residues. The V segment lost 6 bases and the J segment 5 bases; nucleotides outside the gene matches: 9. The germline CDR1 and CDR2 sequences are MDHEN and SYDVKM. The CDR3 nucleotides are TGTGCCAGCAGCCTAATACAGGGGTCTTATGGCTACACCTTC. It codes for CASSLIQGSYGYTF.

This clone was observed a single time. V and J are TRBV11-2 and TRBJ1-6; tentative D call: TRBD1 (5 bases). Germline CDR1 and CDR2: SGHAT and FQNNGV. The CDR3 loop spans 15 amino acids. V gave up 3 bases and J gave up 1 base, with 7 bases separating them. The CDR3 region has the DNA TGTGCCAGCAGCTTTGGGGCGTCCTATAATTCACCCCTCCACTTT. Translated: CASSFGASYNSPLHF.

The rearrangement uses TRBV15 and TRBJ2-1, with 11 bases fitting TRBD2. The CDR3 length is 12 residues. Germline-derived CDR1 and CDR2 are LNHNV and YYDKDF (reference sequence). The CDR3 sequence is CGTSGSGNEQFF. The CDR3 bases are TGTGGTACTAGCGGGAGCGGTAATGAGCAGTTCTTC.

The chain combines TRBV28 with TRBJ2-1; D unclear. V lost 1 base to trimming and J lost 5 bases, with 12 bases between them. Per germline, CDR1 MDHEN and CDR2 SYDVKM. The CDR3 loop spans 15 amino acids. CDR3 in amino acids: CASSLSVTLNNEQFF. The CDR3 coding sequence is TGTGCCAGCAGTTTATCTGTGACACTTAACAATGAGCAGTTCTTC.

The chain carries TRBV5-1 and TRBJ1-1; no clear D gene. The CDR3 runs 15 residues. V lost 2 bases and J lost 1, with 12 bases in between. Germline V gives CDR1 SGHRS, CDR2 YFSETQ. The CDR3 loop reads CASSFLGSQNTEAFF. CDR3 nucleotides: TGCGCCAGCAGCTTTCTGGGCAGCCAGAACACTGAAGCTTTCTTT.

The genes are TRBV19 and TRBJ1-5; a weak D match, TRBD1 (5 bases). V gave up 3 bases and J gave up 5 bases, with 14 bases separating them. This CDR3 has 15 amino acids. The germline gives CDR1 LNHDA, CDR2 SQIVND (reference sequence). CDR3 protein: CASSIGWGDYQPQHF. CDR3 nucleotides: TGTGCCAGTAGTATTGGTTGGGGGGACTATCAGCCCCAGCATTTT.

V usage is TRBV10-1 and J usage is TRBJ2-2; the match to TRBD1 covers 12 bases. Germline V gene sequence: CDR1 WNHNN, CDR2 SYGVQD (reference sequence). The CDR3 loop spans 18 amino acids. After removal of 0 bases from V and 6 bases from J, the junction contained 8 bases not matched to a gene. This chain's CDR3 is CASSESGQGALISGELFF. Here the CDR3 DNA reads TGCGCCAGCAGTGAGTCGGGACAGGGGGCATTAATTTCCGGGGAGCTGTTTTTT.

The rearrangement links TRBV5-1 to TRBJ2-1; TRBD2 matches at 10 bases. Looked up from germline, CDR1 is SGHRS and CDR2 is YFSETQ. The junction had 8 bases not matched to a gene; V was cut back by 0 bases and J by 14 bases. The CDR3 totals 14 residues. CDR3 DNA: TGCGCCAGCAGCTTGGAACTAGCGGGAACCGGGGAGTTCTTC. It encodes CASSLELAGTGEFF.

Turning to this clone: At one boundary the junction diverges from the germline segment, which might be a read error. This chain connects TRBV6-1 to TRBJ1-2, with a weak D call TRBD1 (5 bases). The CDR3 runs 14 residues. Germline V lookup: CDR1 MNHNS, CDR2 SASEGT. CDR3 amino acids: CASSEVTGHYGYAF. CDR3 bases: TGTGCCAGCAGTGAAGTTACAGGCCACTATGGCTACGCCTTC.

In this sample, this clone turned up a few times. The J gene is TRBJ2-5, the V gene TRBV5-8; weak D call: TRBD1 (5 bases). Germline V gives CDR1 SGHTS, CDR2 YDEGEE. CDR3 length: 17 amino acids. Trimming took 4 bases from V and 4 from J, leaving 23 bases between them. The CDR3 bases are TGTGCCAGCAGCGATCGTTCCCTCCCAGGGCGATTAGAGACCCAGTACTTC. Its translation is CASSDRSLPGRLETQYF.

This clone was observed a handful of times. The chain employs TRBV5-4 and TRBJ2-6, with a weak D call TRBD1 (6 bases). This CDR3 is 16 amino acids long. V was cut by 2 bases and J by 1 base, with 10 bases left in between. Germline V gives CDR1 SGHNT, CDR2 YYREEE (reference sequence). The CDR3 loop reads CASSFGQSSGANVLTF. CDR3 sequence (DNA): TGTGCCAGCAGCTTCGGACAGTCTTCTGGGGCCAACGTCCTGACTTTC.